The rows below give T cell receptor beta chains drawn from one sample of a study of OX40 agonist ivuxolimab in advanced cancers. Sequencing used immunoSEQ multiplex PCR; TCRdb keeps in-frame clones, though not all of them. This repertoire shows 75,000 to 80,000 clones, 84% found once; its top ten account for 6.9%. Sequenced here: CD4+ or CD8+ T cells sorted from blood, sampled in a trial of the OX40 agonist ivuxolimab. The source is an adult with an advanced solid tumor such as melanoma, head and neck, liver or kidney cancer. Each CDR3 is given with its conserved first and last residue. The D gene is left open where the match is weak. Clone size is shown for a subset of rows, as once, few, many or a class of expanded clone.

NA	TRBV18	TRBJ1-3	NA	TGTGCCAGCTCACCCCCCTACAGGAGCTCTGGAAACACCATATATTTT	CASSPPYRSSGNTIYF
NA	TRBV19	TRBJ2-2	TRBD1	TGTGCCAGTAGGTTGGACAGGGCCACCGGGGAGCTGTTTTTT	CASRLDRATGELFF
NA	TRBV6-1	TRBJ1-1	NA	TGTGCCAGCAGTGGATTGGGGACGAGCACTGAAGCTTTCTTT	CASSGLGTSTEAFF
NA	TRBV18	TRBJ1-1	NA	TGTGCCAGCTCACGGAGCCAAACTAACACTGAAGCTTTCTTT	CASSRSQTNTEAFF
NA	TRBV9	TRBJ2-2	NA	TGTGCCAGCAGTCGCCGACGAGGAAACACCGGGGAGCTGTTTTTT	CASSRRRGNTGELFF
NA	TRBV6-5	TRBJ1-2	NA	TGTGCCAGCAGTAGAAACCCGGGATACTATGGCTACACCTTC	CASSRNPGYYGYTF
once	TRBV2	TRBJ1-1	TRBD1	TGTGCCAGCAGTGATGGGCAGGGGGCCTCTACTGAAGCTTTCTTT	CASSDGQGASTEAFF
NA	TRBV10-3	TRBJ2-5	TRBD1	TGTGCCATGAGGCCGGGGACAGGGTTGGGAGAGACCCAGTACTTC	CAMRPGTGLGETQYF
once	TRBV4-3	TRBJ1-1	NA	TGCGCCAGCAGCCAAGATGGGGGTTACACTGAAGCTTTCTTT	CASSQDGGYTEAFF
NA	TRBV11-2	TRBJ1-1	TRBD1	TGTGCCAGCAGTGAGGGGGCGCGAGGCACTGAAGCTTTCTTT	CASSEGARGTEAFF
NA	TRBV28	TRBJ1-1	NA	TGTGCCAGCAGTTCTGCGGACAGTCTGAACACTGAAGCTTTCTTT	CASSSADSLNTEAFF
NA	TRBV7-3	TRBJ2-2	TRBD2	TGTGCCAGCAGCCGACTAGCGGGAGCCGTCGGGGAGCTGTTTTTT	CASSRLAGAVGELFF
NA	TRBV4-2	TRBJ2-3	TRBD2	TGTGCCAGCAGCCAAAGGACTACTAGCGACGGCACAGATACGCAGTATTTT	CASSQRTTSDGTDTQYF
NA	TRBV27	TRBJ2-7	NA	TGTGCCAGCAGTTGGTCTAAGGTATCCGGGGATGACGAGCAGTACTTC	CASSWSKVSGDDEQYF
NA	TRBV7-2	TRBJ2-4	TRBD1	TGTGCCAGCAGCCGGACAGGGGACACCAAAAACATTCAGTACTTC	CASSRTGDTKNIQYF
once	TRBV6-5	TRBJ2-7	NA	TGTGCCACGGGTCCTTTATTAGGAAACGAGCAGTACTTC	CATGPLLGNEQYF
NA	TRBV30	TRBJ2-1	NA	TGTGCCTGGAGTAGGGACAATGAGCAGTTCTTC	CAWSRDNEQFF
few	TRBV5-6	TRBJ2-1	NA	TGTGCCAGCAGCTGGGCAACAGGAAGGGGCAATGAGCAGTTCTTC	CASSWATGRGNEQFF
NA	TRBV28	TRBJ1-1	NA	TGTGCCAGCAGTTTAGTAGACCAGTTGGTAATGAACACTGAAGCTTTCTTT	CASSLVDQLVMNTEAFF
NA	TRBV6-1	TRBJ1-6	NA	TGTGCCAGCAGTGAAGGGCGGCCGCGGACCTATAATTCACCCCTCCACTTT	CASSEGRPRTYNSPLHF
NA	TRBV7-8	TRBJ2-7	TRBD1	TGTGCCAGCAGTTCTAGGGACAGGGGGAACGAGCAGTACTTC	CASSSRDRGNEQYF
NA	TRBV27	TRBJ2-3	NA	TGTGCCAGCACCCCTGCACAGACAGCAGATACGCAGTATTTT	CASTPAQTADTQYF
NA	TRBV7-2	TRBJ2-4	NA	TGTGCCAGCAGCTTACCACCCGGCCGCATTCAGTACTTC	CASSLPPGRIQYF
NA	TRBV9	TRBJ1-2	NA	TGTGCCAGCAGCCCAAATACAGGGCCTGGTGGCTACACCTTC	CASSPNTGPGGYTF
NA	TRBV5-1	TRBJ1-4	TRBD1	TGCGCCAGCAGCAGGGGACAGTCTAGGGAAAAACTGTTTTTT	CASSRGQSREKLFF
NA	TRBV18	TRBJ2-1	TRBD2	TGTGCCAGCTCACCTTCGAGCGGGGTCTCCCTAAGGAATGAGCAGTTCTTC	CASSPSSGVSLRNEQFF
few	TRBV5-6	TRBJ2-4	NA	TGTGCCAGCAGCTCCCTGAGGGAGTGGGCCAAAAACATTCAGTACTTC	CASSSLREWAKNIQYF
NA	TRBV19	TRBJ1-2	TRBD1	TGTGCCAGTAGTTTACAGGGGGCGAGGGGCTACACCTTC	CASSLQGARGYTF
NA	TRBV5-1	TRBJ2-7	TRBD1	TGCGCCAGCAGCTTGGACAGGGGGTACGAGCAGTACTTC	CASSLDRGYEQYF